The 27 T cell receptor beta chains below all came from one sample that was sequenced in a study of blood T cell repertoires in COVID-19. The data were produced by immunoSEQ multiplex PCR, yet TCRdb's version contains in-frame clones alone and is incomplete. The table shows roughly 69,000 clones, with approximately 80% occurring only once. The material sequenced was peripheral blood. The receptors stem from a man aged 45-60 years with COVID-19, enrolled during active disease.

About this clone itself: Other nucleotide sequences in the sample specify the same CDR3. The genes are TRBV7-3 and TRBJ2-1; TRBD2 agrees at 8 bases. V was clipped by 5 bases and J by 0 bases; unmatched bases: 6. The CDR3 is 16 amino acids. Germline V CDR1 and CDR2: SGHTA, FQGTGA. Here the CDR3 reads CASSLRRGDSYNEQFF. The CDR3 DNA is TGTGCCAGCAGCCTCCGGCGGGGGGACTCCTACAATGAGCAGTTCTTC.

This clone was picked up one time. The chain carries TRBV19 and TRBJ2-7; 7 bases agree with TRBD1. J lost 1 base, V lost 0 bases, and 3 bases had no gene match. CDR1 and CDR2 (germline): LNHDA, SQIVND (reference sequence). The CDR3 loop spans 15 amino acids. The CDR3 reads CASSIEARGSYEQYF. As DNA, the CDR3 is TGTGCCAGTAGTATAGAGGCCAGGGGGTCCTACGAGCAGTACTTC.

The chain has TRBV7-8 and TRBJ2-1; TRBD1 aligns across 10 bases. V lost 4 bases to trimming and J lost 2 bases; unmatched junction nucleotides: 2. CDR3 length: 15 residues. Germline CDR1 is SGHVS and CDR2 is FQNEAQ. CDR3 DNA: TGTGCCAGCAGCTCCGGGACAGGGGCCTACAATGAGCAGTTCTTC. This gives the protein CASSSGTGAYNEQFF.

This rearrangement joins TRBV18 to TRBJ1-5, with 7 bases matching TRBD1. Germline-derived CDR1 and CDR2 are KGHSH and LQKENI. J was trimmed by 3 bases and V by 3 bases; bases with no gene match: 8. The CDR3 length is 16 residues. The CDR3 here is CASSPPGGRINQPQHF. The CDR3 bases are TGTGCCAGCTCACCGCCAGGGGGACGGATCAATCAGCCCCAGCATTTT.

The chain couples TRBV5-4 to TRBJ2-5; D possibly corresponds to TRBD2 (5 bases). Between the trimmed V and J ends, which lost 0 bases and 5 bases, there was a span of 8 bases. The germline V gene encodes CDR1 SGHNT and CDR2 YYREEE (reference sequence). CDR3 length equals 13 residues. CDR3 sequence: CASSLGRAETQYF. The DNA of the CDR3 is TGTGCCAGCAGCTTGGGGCGGGCGGAGACCCAGTACTTC. The full variable domain, with the rest looked up from reference TRBV5-4 and TRBJ2-5, is ETGVTQSPTHLIKTRGQQVTLRCSSQSGHNTVSWYQQALGQGPQFIFQYYREEENGRGNFPPRFSGLQFPNYSSELNVNALELDDSALYLCASSLGRAETQYFGPGTRLLVL.

The chain links TRBV9 to TRBJ1-1; D call uncertain. CDR1 is SGDLS, CDR2 YYNGEE, per germline. The CDR3 totals 13 residues. V lost 1 base and J 3 bases, leaving 7 bases between the germline ends. CDR3 DNA sequence: TGTGCCAGCAGCGTAACGCCAGACACTGAAGCTTTCTTT. Translation gives CASSVTPDTEAFF.

In the case of this clone: The junction differs from germline at one of its ends, possibly a read error. The rearrangement links TRBV6-1 to TRBJ2-6, with D maybe TRBD1 (5 bases). In germline, CDR1 is MNHNS, CDR2 SASEGT. The CDR3 is 17 amino acids. This CDR3 reads CASSEGQPISGANVLTF. The CDR3, as DNA: TGTGCCAGCAGCGAAGGACAACCGATCTCTGGGGCCAACGTCCTGACTTTC.

The chain uses TRBV6-5 and TRBJ2-2; D possibly corresponds to TRBD2 (6 bases). The CDR3 totals 13 residues. The V gene lost 0 bases and the J gene lost 8 bases, with 7 bases spanning the gap. Looked up from germline, CDR1 is MNHEY and CDR2 is SVGAGI. The CDR3 coding sequence is TGTGCCAGCAGTTACTCGGGGGGAGGGGAGCTGTTTTTT. Protein: CASSYSGGGELFF.

The V and J genes are TRBV4-2 and TRBJ1-6, with D tentatively TRBD1 (5 bases). V lost 5 bases and J 4 bases, leaving 15 bases between the germline ends. The germline V gene has CDR1 LGHNA and CDR2 YNFKEQ. This CDR3 is 16 amino acids long. CDR3 in DNA: TGTGCCAGCAGCTCCGATTTCCCAGGGTATAATTCACCCCTCCACTTT. Its translation is CASSSDFPGYNSPLHF.

The chain recombines TRBV19 with TRBJ2-3; possible D gene TRBD1, 5 bases. V dropped 6 bases and J dropped 0 bases, with 13 bases sitting between them. The length of the CDR3 is 15 residues. Per the germline V gene, CDR1 is LNHDA and CDR2 is SQIVND (reference sequence). The CDR3 sequence: CASRVTGVSTDTQYF. The CDR3 nucleotides read TGTGCCAGTAGGGTAACAGGCGTGAGCACAGATACGCAGTATTTT.

The genes are TRBV5-6 and TRBJ2-2; D call uncertain. V was cut by 2 bases and J by 4 bases, with 15 bases left in between. Per the germline V gene, CDR1 is SGHDT and CDR2 is YYEEEE. The CDR3 contains 16 residues. The CDR3 here is CASSFRVASSTGELFF. CDR3 DNA: TGTGCCAGCAGCTTTAGAGTCGCGAGTAGCACCGGGGAGCTGTTTTTT. Together with reference TRBV5-6 and TRBJ2-2, the CDR3 gives the full variable domain: DAGVTQSPTHLIKTRGQQVTLRCSPKSGHDTVSWYQQALGQGPQFIFQYYEEEERQRGNFPDRFSGHQFPNYSSELNVNALLLGDSALYLCASSFRVASSTGELFFGEGSRLTVL.

The chain couples TRBV5-1 to TRBJ1-1, with D perhaps matching TRBD1 (5 bases). V was pared by 3 bases and J by 8 bases, with 20 bases between. The germline CDR1 and CDR2 sequences are SGHRS and YFSETQ. There are 15 residues in the CDR3. The CDR3 is CASSSGPGRGGEAFF. The CDR3 coding sequence is TGCGCCAGCAGCTCGGGTCCGGGACGGGGAGGAGAAGCTTTCTTT.

V usage is TRBV25-1 and J usage is TRBJ1-5, with D unclear. V lost 3 bases and J lost 0, with 6 bases in between. This CDR3 is 14 amino acids long. Looked up from germline, CDR1 is MGHDK and CDR2 is SYGVNS. CDR3 coding DNA: TGTGCCAGCAGTGACGGTACTAGCAATCAGCCCCAGCATTTT. Amino acid sequence: CASSDGTSNQPQHF.

This rearrangement joins TRBV9 to TRBJ2-5; tentatively, D is TRBD2 (7 bases). Germline V gene lookup returns CDR1 SGDLS and CDR2 YYNGEE. The germline V and J ends were trimmed by 0 bases and 1 base, with 16 bases remaining between them. This CDR3 comprises 17 residues. The CDR3 loop is CASSVALGGGSQETQYF. CDR3 nucleotides: TGTGCCAGCAGCGTAGCGTTGGGGGGCGGGAGCCAAGAGACCCAGTACTTC.

This clone has only one observation. The chain has TRBV6-5 and TRBJ2-2; weak D call: TRBD1 (6 bases). CDR1 and CDR2 (germline): MNHEY, SVGAGI. With 9 bases removed from V and 0 bases from J, the gap between germline ends came to 11 bases. This CDR3 is built from 14 residues. CDR3 nucleotide sequence: TGTGCCAGTGGACAGTTCGCGAACACCGGGGAGCTGTTTTTT. Its protein is CASGQFANTGELFF.

Worth noting for this clone: At one end, the junction sequence differs from germline, possibly due to a read error. The gene calls are TRBV7-7 and TRBJ2-7, with 8 bases identical to TRBD1. Germline V gene data show CDR1 as SSHAT and CDR2 as FNYEAQ (reference sequence). This CDR3 is built from 16 residues. CDR3 sequence: CASSLEVDRVYYEQYF. The DNA of the CDR3 is TGTGCTAGCAGCCTCGAAGTGGACAGGGTCTACTACGAGCAGTACTTC.

This clone was observed once. J is TRBJ1-1 and V is TRBV5-4; TRBD1 is a possible D gene (6 bases). The CDR3 covers 16 residues. V lost 4 bases and J 1 base, leaving 17 bases between the germline ends. Germline CDR1 reads SGHNT; CDR2 reads YYREEE (reference sequence). This CDR3 is CASSPTRQGTNTEAFF. The DNA of the CDR3 is TGTGCCAGCAGCCCAACTCGGCAGGGGACGAACACTGAAGCTTTCTTT. The full variable domain, completed using reference TRBV5-4 and TRBJ1-1, is ETGVTQSPTHLIKTRGQQVTLRCSSQSGHNTVSWYQQALGQGPQFIFQYYREEENGRGNFPPRFSGLQFPNYSSELNVNALELDDSALYLCASSPTRQGTNTEAFFGQGTRLTVV.

The chain carries TRBV19 and TRBJ1-5; D not resolved. CDR1 is LNHDA, CDR2 SQIVND, per germline (reference sequence). Between the trimmed V and J ends, which lost 5 bases and 5 bases, there was a span of 10 bases. The CDR3 has 13 amino acids. The CDR3 loop is CASSPTSDQPQHF. As DNA, the CDR3 is TGTGCCAGTAGTCCCACAAGCGATCAGCCCCAGCATTTT.

The V call is TRBV6-5, the J call TRBJ1-3; weak D call: TRBD1 (6 bases). The CDR3 totals 15 residues. V lost 6 bases, J lost 0 bases, and 12 bases lay in between. The germline gives CDR1 MNHEY, CDR2 SVGAGI. CDR3 in DNA: TGTGCCAGCAGCCCCGACAGGAGCTCTGGAAACACCATATATTTT. Its protein product is CASSPDRSSGNTIYF.

The table lists this clone with a few counts. The J gene is TRBJ1-2, the V gene TRBV18; 7 nucleotides agree with TRBD1. CDR1 is KGHSH, CDR2 LQKENI, per germline. CDR3 length equals 15 residues. J lost 4 bases, V lost 4 bases, and 9 bases had no gene match. The DNA for the CDR3 is TGTGCCAGCTCACAGGGGCAGGGGGGCCCCTATGGCTACACCTTC. It yields the protein CASSQGQGGPYGYTF.

This clone was recorded once. The V call is TRBV5-6, the J call TRBJ1-3, with D unclear. Germline CDR1 is SGHDT and CDR2 is YYEEEE. The V gene lost 6 bases and the J gene lost 14 bases, with 18 bases spanning the gap. The CDR3 has 12 amino acids. The chain's CDR3 is CASTRTGRSVYF. For the CDR3, the DNA is TGTGCCAGCACCCGAACGGGGAGGTCCGTATATTTT.

The chain uses TRBV7-5 and TRBJ2-7; TRBD2, the table's D call, lacks a check against the DNA. TRBV7-5 is a known pseudogene. This CDR3 comprises 15 residues. CDR3 sequence reads: CARNERGIESYEQYF. The DNA of the CDR3 is TGTGCCAGAAATGAGCGGGGAATAGAATCCTACGAGCAGTACTTC.

The chain combines TRBV7-3 with TRBJ2-2; tentative D call: TRBD1 (5 bases). Trimming removed 4 bases from V and 5 bases from J, with 8 bases in between. Germline lookup yields CDR1 SGHTA and CDR2 FQGTGA. CDR3 length equals 13 residues. CDR3 region: CASSSTATGELFF. In DNA form, the CDR3 reads TGTGCCAGCAGCTCGACAGCGACCGGGGAGCTGTTTTTT.

The chain joins TRBV5-1 to TRBJ2-6; no reliable D call. CDR3 size: 15 residues. The V end lost 0 bases, the J end lost 3 bases, and 7 bases lay between the germline ends. The germline V gene has CDR1 SGHRS and CDR2 YFSETQ. The CDR3 DNA is TGCGCCAGCAGCTTGGGAGGTATTGGGGCCAACGTCCTGACTTTC. It is translated as CASSLGGIGANVLTF. The variable domain in full, with the rest retrieved from reference TRBV5-1 and TRBJ2-6, is KAGVTQTPRYLIKTRGQQVTLSCSPISGHRSVSWYQQTPGQGLQFLFEYFSETQRNKGNFPGRFSGRQFSNSRSEMNVSTLELGDSALYLCASSLGGIGANVLTFGAGSRLTVL.

V and J are TRBV19 and TRBJ1-1, with 7 bases fitting TRBD1. Trimming took 4 bases from V and 4 from J; bases not matched to a gene: 9. Germline CDR1 reads LNHDA; CDR2 reads SQIVND (reference sequence). This CDR3 is built from 15 residues. This chain's CDR3 is CASSNRDSVVTEAFF. The CDR3 bases are TGTGCCAGTAGTAACCGGGACAGCGTTGTCACTGAAGCTTTCTTT.

V usage is TRBV29-1 and J usage is TRBJ2-1, with 10 bases lining up with TRBD1. Trimming cost V 6 bases and J 5 bases; bases outside gene matches: 4. Germline values: CDR1 SQVTM, CDR2 ANQGSEA. The length of the CDR3 is 13 residues. CDR3 sequence reads: CSVTGTGDNEQFF. The CDR3 DNA is TGCAGCGTCACCGGGACAGGGGACAATGAGCAGTTCTTC.

The chain links TRBV6-1 to TRBJ1-6, with 7 bases aligning to TRBD1. There are 15 residues in the CDR3. The germline V gene encodes CDR1 MNHNS and CDR2 SASEGT. The V and J ends lost 2 bases and 8 bases, in that order; junction bases with no gene match: 6. In DNA, the CDR3 is TGTGCCAGCAGTGAATCCCGGACAGGTTATTCACCCCTCCACTTT. This translates into CASSESRTGYSPLHF.